This T cell receptor beta chain was observed in a study of blood T cell repertoires in COVID-19. The germline V gene encodes CDR1 SGHNT and CDR2 YYREEE (reference sequence). CDR3 length: 15 amino acids. The V end was cut by 0 bases, the J end by 7 bases, with 11 bases between. The assay was immunoSEQ multiplex PCR, and TCRdb's table has in-frame clones only and misses some. The sample lists 50,000 to 75,000 clones; 87% were seen once. Sequences were obtained from peripheral blood. This sequence was found in an elderly man in a cohort sampled during active COVID-19. The chain has TRBV5-4 and TRBJ1-6; D unclear. Here the CDR3 reads CASSLGNSGNSPLHF. The CDR3, as DNA: TGTGCCAGCAGCTTGGGGAATAGCGGGAATTCACCCCTCCACTTT.